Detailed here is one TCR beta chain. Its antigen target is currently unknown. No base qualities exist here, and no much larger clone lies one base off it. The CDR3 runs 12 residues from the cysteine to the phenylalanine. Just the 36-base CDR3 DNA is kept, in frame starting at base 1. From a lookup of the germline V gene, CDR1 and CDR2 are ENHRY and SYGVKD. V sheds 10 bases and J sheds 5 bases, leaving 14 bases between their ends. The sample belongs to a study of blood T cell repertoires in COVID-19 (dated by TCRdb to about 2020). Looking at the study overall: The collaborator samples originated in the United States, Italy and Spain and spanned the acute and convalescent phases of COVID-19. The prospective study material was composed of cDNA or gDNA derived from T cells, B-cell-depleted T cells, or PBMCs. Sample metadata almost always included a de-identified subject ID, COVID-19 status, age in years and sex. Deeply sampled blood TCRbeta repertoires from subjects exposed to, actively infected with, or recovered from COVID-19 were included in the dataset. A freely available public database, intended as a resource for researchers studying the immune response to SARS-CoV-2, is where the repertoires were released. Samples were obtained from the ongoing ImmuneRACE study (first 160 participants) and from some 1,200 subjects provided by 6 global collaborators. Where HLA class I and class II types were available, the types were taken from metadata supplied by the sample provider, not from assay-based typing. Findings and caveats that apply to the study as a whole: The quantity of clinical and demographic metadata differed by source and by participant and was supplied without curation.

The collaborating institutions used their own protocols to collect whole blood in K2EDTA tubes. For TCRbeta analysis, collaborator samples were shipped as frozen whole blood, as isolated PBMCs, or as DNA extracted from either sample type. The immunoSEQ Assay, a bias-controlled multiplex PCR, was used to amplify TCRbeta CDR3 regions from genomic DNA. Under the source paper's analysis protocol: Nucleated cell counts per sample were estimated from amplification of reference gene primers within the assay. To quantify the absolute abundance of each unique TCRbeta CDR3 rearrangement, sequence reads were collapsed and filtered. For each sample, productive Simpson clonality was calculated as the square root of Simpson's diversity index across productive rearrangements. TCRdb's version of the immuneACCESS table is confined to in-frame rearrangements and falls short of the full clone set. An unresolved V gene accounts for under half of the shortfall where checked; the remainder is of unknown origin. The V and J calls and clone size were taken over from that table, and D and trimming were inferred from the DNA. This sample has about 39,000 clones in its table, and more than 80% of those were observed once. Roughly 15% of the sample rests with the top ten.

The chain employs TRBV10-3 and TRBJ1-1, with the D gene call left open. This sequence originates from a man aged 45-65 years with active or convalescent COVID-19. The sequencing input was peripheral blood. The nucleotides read TGTGCCACCTCTCGCACGGGGACTGAAGCTTTCTTT. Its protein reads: CATSRTGTEAFF.